The entry below describes one T cell receptor beta chain. In the original analysis: Estimation of nucleated cell counts relied on the amplification of reference gene primers. TCRdb's copy holds only in-frame clones and misses some; the assay was immunoSEQ multiplex PCR. D and trimming were read from the DNA, whereas the V and J calls and clone size are those reported in that table. This table holds approximately 160,000 clones, 76% found once. The data are from a study of blood T cell repertoires in COVID-19. The overall study: Samples of COVID-19 (acute and convalescent) were obtained from the United States, Italy and Spain. PBMCs, B-cell-depleted T cells, or T cells provided the cDNA or gDNA that made up the material.

With 4 bases clipped from V and 1 base from J, the junction kept 3 bases outside the gene matches. The CDR3 sequence is 15 residues long. Germline-derived CDR1 and CDR2 are SGHTA and FQGNSA. The chain links TRBV7-2 to TRBJ2-1; 8 nucleotides line up with TRBD2. Sequencing was done on a sample of peripheral blood. This clonotype was sampled from a woman older than 75 with acute or convalescent COVID-19. The CDR3 DNA reads as TGTGCCAGCAGCTCAACTAGCGGATCCTACAATGAGCAGTTCTTC. Its protein product is CASSSTSGSYNEQFF.